The 23 T cell receptor beta chains given below trace back to one sample, sequenced in a study of shared T cell receptors in the human thymus. Method: immunoSEQ multiplex PCR; TCRdb's copy keeps in-frame clones and lacks some. The sample lists 500,000 to 850,000 clones, about 89% occurring once. Separately, the same data were catalogued under a study of human thymus T cells.

Sequenced sample: thymocytes. The receptors derive from a boy younger than two with a congenital heart defect.

The chain employs TRBV19 and TRBJ2-7; 7 positions agree with TRBD2. V lost 4 bases to trimming and J lost 0 bases; unmatched junction nucleotides: 0. There are 13 residues in the CDR3. The germline CDR1 and CDR2 sequences are LNHDA and SQIVND (reference sequence). The CDR3 region has the DNA TGTGCCAGTAGTAGGGACTACTCCTACGAGCAGTACTTC. Translation: CASSRDYSYEQYF.

The CDR3 region is CASSAGDLSYNEQFF. CDR3 coding DNA: TGCGCCAGCAGCGCAGGGGACCTCTCCTACAATGAGCAGTTCTTC. This rearrangement joins TRBV4-1 to TRBJ2-1; perhaps TRBD1 as D (6 bases). The CDR3 is 15 amino acids. The V end was cut by 5 bases, the J end by 0 bases, with 11 bases between. From germline, CDR1 is MGHRA and CDR2 YSYEKL.

The chain combines TRBV7-9 with TRBJ2-7; no reliable D call. V was clipped by 5 bases and J by 3 bases, with 20 bases between them. The CDR3 spans 16 residues. CDR1 and CDR2 (germline): SEHNR, FQNEAQ (reference sequence). In nucleotides, the CDR3 is TGTGCCAGCAGCACCACCATTGACTCCTCATACTACGAGCAGTACTTC. Amino acids: CASSTTIDSSYYEQYF.

The V and J genes are TRBV7-9 and TRBJ2-7; no reliable D call. The CDR3 loop spans 17 amino acids. The V gene lost 0 bases and the J gene lost 2 bases, with 17 bases spanning the gap. Germline CDR1 and CDR2: SEHNR and FQNEAQ (reference sequence). CDR3 protein: CASSLAHAGLGTYEQYF. CDR3 bases: TGTGCCAGCAGCTTAGCTCATGCAGGATTAGGTACCTACGAGCAGTACTTC.

The rearrangement links TRBV2 to TRBJ1-4; 7 positions agree with TRBD1. V lost 3 bases and J lost 10; bases outside the gene matches: 14. Germline CDR1 and CDR2: SNHLY and FYNNEI. This CDR3 is 16 amino acids long. CDR3 coding DNA: TGTGCCAGCAGTGATTTTGCCGGACAGGAGATTGGAAAACTGTTTTTT. It translates to CASSDFAGQEIGKLFF.

V usage is TRBV18 and J usage is TRBJ1-5, with D tentatively TRBD1 (6 bases). Germline CDR1 is KGHSH and CDR2 is LQKENI. V lost 2 bases and J lost 2, with 10 bases in between. There are 15 residues in the CDR3. As DNA, the CDR3 is TGTGCCAGCTCACCAGGCAGGGGTGGCAATCAGCCCCAGCATTTT. This encodes CASSPGRGGNQPQHF.

This clone has a single count. Other DNA sequences within the sample encode an identical CDR3. The gene calls are TRBV30 and TRBJ2-1, with TRBD2 matching over 7 bases. The J segment lost 6 bases and the V segment lost 0 bases, leaving 8 bases of the junction unmatched. Germline assignment: CDR1 GTSNPN and CDR2 SVGIG (reference sequence). The length of the CDR3 is 15 residues. The CDR3 DNA reads as TGTGCCTGGAGTGTCCCCCCGACTAGCCGCAATGAGCAGTTCTTC. Translating it yields CAWSVPPTSRNEQFF.

The J gene is TRBJ2-4, the V gene TRBV28, with D perhaps matching TRBD2 (5 bases). Trimming left V 9 bases short and J 9 bases short, with 24 bases between. CDR3 length: 15 residues. Per germline, CDR1 MDHEN and CDR2 SYDVKM. The CDR3 region is CASKSRGQADLIQYF. The CDR3 DNA is TGTGCCAGTAAAAGCCGAGGGCAGGCCGACCTCATTCAGTACTTC.

The rearrangement joins TRBV6-1 to TRBJ2-7; TRBD1 is a possible D gene (5 bases). Trimming shortened V by 4 bases and J by 2 bases, and 12 bases separated the two germline ends. The CDR3 totals 14 residues. The germline gives CDR1 MNHNS, CDR2 SASEGT. The CDR3 here is CASSVTASAYEQYF. The CDR3 nucleotides read TGTGCCAGCAGTGTGACAGCAAGTGCCTACGAGCAGTACTTC.

In its sample, this clone was seen a few times. This chain joins TRBV29-1 and TRBJ1-2, with no clear D. This CDR3 spans 15 amino acids. V gave up 3 bases and J gave up 4 bases, with 18 bases separating them. Germline V gives CDR1 SQVTM, CDR2 ANQGSEA. The CDR3 spells CSVETSRTGSYGYTF. The CDR3 region has the DNA TGCAGCGTTGAGACCTCCCGTACCGGGAGCTATGGCTACACCTTC.

This chain uses TRBV7-2 with TRBJ2-2; 9 nucleotides line up with TRBD2. With V trimmed by 6 bases and J by 8 bases, 16 bases remained unmatched. Germline V gene lookup returns CDR1 SGHTA and CDR2 FQGNSA. The CDR3 loop spans 17 amino acids. As DNA, the CDR3 is TGTGCCAGCAGAGGAGGTCCGGGACTAGCCATCTATGGGGAGCTGTTTTTT. As protein: CASRGGPGLAIYGELFF.

The J gene is TRBJ1-1, the V gene TRBV19; maybe TRBD1 (5 bases). Germline values: CDR1 LNHDA, CDR2 SQIVND (reference sequence). V was trimmed by 6 bases and J by 1 base, leaving 15 bases between them. CDR3 length: 15 residues. The CDR3 sequence: CASRARGIWNTEAFF. The CDR3 bases are TGTGCCAGTAGAGCTAGGGGAATTTGGAACACTGAAGCTTTCTTT.

The rearrangement uses TRBV4-2 and TRBJ2-1, with 7 bases that match TRBD2. Germline V gives CDR1 LGHNA, CDR2 YNFKEQ. CDR3 length equals 18 residues. V lost 3 bases, J lost 2 bases, and 13 bases stayed unmatched. The CDR3 reads CASSHLGGMGQTYNEQFF. In DNA form, the CDR3 reads TGTGCCAGCAGCCATTTGGGAGGGATGGGTCAAACCTACAATGAGCAGTTCTTC.

The J gene is TRBJ1-3, the V gene TRBV4-3, with a tentative D call TRBD1 (6 bases). V lost 0 bases and J lost 0, with 12 bases in between. Germline V gene lookup returns CDR1 LGHNA and CDR2 YSLEER. The CDR3 is made up of 17 amino acids. CDR3 nucleotides: TGCGCCAGCAGCCAAGAGGGCAGGGGAGACTCTGGAAACACCATATATTTT. This translates into CASSQEGRGDSGNTIYF.

The chain combines TRBV7-8 with TRBJ2-7; 13 positions agree with TRBD2. V lost 4 bases and J lost 2; bases outside the gene matches: 5. The CDR3 has 16 residues. Germline lookup yields CDR1 SGHVS and CDR2 FQNEAQ. Here the CDR3 DNA reads TGTGCCAGCAGCTCCCGGACTAGCGGGAGCCCCTACGAGCAGTACTTC. Translation gives CASSSRTSGSPYEQYF.

The J gene is TRBJ2-2, the V gene TRBV2; D is perhaps TRBD1 (11 bases). The length of the CDR3 is 23 residues. Trimming stripped 1 base from V and 4 bases from J, with 34 bases between. Germline loops: CDR1 SNHLY, CDR2 FYNNEI. The CDR3 spells CASSEGTGGTAEAGGPSTGELFF. CDR3 nucleotide sequence: TGTGCCAGCAGTGAAGGGACAGGGGGCACGGCGGAAGCGGGAGGGCCCAGCACCGGGGAGCTGTTTTTT.

As concerns this clone: This sample also contains other DNA sequences that code for the same CDR3. The rearrangement joins TRBV28 to TRBJ2-7; 7 positions agree with TRBD1. Looked up from germline, CDR1 is MDHEN and CDR2 is SYDVKM. J was trimmed by 2 bases and V by 4 bases; bases with no gene match: 2. The CDR3 length is 13 residues. The CDR3 sequence: CASSYDRAYEQYF. The CDR3 DNA is TGTGCCAGCAGTTACGACAGGGCCTACGAGCAGTACTTC.

This CDR3 is CASSLQGRQVDTQYF. The CDR3 DNA sequence: TGTGCCAGCAGCTTGCAAGGAAGACAGGTTGATACGCAGTATTTT. The chain carries TRBV5-4 and TRBJ2-3, with a possible D match to TRBD1 (6 bases). Trimming pared 1 base from V and 6 bases from J, leaving 15 bases between. Germline V gene lookup returns CDR1 SGHNT and CDR2 YYREEE (reference sequence). CDR3 length: 15 amino acids.

This rearrangement joins TRBV6-6 to TRBJ2-7; tentative D call: TRBD1 (6 bases). The germline V and J ends were trimmed by 5 bases and 6 bases, with 8 bases remaining between them. In germline, CDR1 is MNHNY, CDR2 SVGAGI (reference sequence). This CDR3 is 11 amino acids long. In nucleotides, the CDR3 is TGTGCCAGCAGTACAGGGATCGAGCAGTACTTC. Its translation is CASSTGIEQYF.

The chain uses TRBV6-1 and TRBJ2-7, with 9 bases aligning to TRBD2. The CDR3 has 15 amino acids. Germline V CDR1 and CDR2: MNHNS, SASEGT. Trimming removed 7 bases from V and 6 bases from J; junction bases left unmatched: 13. CDR3 residues: CASTLHGGREGEQYF. CDR3 nucleotide sequence: TGTGCCAGCACCCTCCATGGCGGGAGGGAGGGCGAGCAGTACTTC.

This rearrangement joins TRBV6-5 to TRBJ1-6; 8 bases are a match to TRBD1. CDR3 size: 14 residues. V shed 4 bases and J 9 bases; nucleotides not matched to a gene: 5. CDR1 is MNHEY and CDR2 is SVGAGI in the germline V gene. The CDR3: CASSLTGAGSPLHF. CDR3 bases: TGTGCCAGCAGTTTGACAGGGGCCGGTTCACCCCTCCACTTT.

This clone was found a few times. The chain recombines TRBV2 with TRBJ1-5; 8 nucleotides match TRBD1. The CDR3 is 18 amino acids. Germline V gives CDR1 SNHLY, CDR2 FYNNEI. The junction had 9 bases not matched to a gene; V was cut back by 1 base and J by 1 base. DNA for the CDR3: TGTGCCAGCAGTGAAGAGGGACAGGTTGGGGCCAGCAATCAGCCCCAGCATTTT. Its protein is CASSEEGQVGASNQPQHF.

This clone has only a few counts. The chain has TRBV27 and TRBJ2-3; D call uncertain. V lost 4 bases and J 1 base, leaving 6 bases between the germline ends. Per the germline V gene, CDR1 is MNHEY and CDR2 is SMNVEV (reference sequence). The CDR3 is 13 residues long. CDR3 nucleotides: TGTGCCAGCAGTTCAACAGGCACAGATACGCAGTATTTT. It codes for CASSSTGTDTQYF.